One and the same sample provided the 9 T cell receptor beta chains below, sequenced in a study of blood T cell repertoires in COVID-19. Here immunoSEQ multiplex PCR was the method, and the copy in TCRdb shows in-frame clones only, minus some. The sample lists about 250,000 clones; 85% to 95% were seen once. Sequencing was performed on peripheral blood. These receptors were taken from a man aged 25 to 45 with COVID-19, enrolled during active disease.

This clone was recorded a few times. The CDR3 spells CASSYSRETQYF. The CDR3, as DNA: TGTGCCAGCAGTTACTCGAGGGAGACCCAGTACTTC. The rearrangement joins TRBV6-5 to TRBJ2-5; no definite D call. Trimming took off 0 bases at V and 5 bases at J, with 4 bases between the two ends. The germline V gene has CDR1 MNHEY and CDR2 SVGAGI. This CDR3 is built from 12 residues.

This chain links TRBV2 with TRBJ2-1; 7 nucleotides align to TRBD2. The CDR3 has 13 amino acids. The V and J ends lost 7 bases and 7 bases, in that order; junction bases with no gene match: 7. Germline CDR1 is SNHLY and CDR2 is FYNNEI. CDR3 residues: CASKPGGGNEQFF. CDR3 nucleotide sequence: TGTGCCAGCAAACCGGGGGGTGGGAATGAGCAGTTCTTC.

As to this clone: One end of the junction does not line up with germline, which may come from a read error. The J gene is TRBJ2-1, the V gene TRBV30; 8 bases fit TRBD1. The germline gives CDR1 GTSNPN, CDR2 SVGIG (reference sequence). The CDR3 contains 12 residues. The CDR3 DNA sequence: TGTGCCTGGAGTCCAGCCGGACAGGGTATGGTCTTC. The encoded protein is CAWSPAGQGMVF.

The chain is built from TRBV4-1 and TRBJ2-7; TRBD2 might be the D (6 bases). Germline values: CDR1 MGHRA, CDR2 YSYEKL. This CDR3 spans 15 amino acids. Trimming shortened V by 1 base and J by 3 bases, and 13 bases separated the two germline ends. Written as DNA, the CDR3 is TGCGCCAGCAGCCAAGGGGCGGGGCAGATCTACGAGCAGTACTTC. It yields the protein CASSQGAGQIYEQYF.

The chain combines TRBV7-9 with TRBJ2-7; 10 bases line up with TRBD1. The length of the CDR3 is 16 residues. Germline CDR1 reads SEHNR; CDR2 reads FQNEAQ (reference sequence). Trimming removed 5 bases from V and 4 bases from J; junction bases left unmatched: 11. CDR3 in amino acids: CASSAAPGTGVYEQYF. CDR3 in DNA: TGTGCCAGCAGCGCCGCCCCCGGGACAGGGGTATACGAGCAGTACTTC.

The chain employs TRBV12-3 or TRBV12-4 and TRBJ1-1; D call uncertain. V lost 5 bases and J lost 5, with 6 bases in between. CDR3 size: 11 residues. The CDR3 nucleotides are TGTGCCAGCAGTCCGGGAACTGAAGCTTTCTTT. This codes for CASSPGTEAFF.

The CDR3 protein is CASRRQGVIIQPQHF. CDR3 DNA sequence: TGTGCCAGCAGACGACAGGGGGTTATCATTCAGCCCCAGCATTTT. The V call is TRBV2, the J call TRBJ1-5, with 9 bases fitting TRBD1. The CDR3 length is 15 residues. CDR1 SNHLY and CDR2 FYNNEI come from the germline V gene. V was pared by 6 bases and J by 6 bases, with 9 bases of the junction left unmatched. The full variable domain, with the rest looked up from reference TRBV2 and TRBJ1-5, is EPEVTQTPSHQVTQMGQEVILRCVPISNHLYFYWYRQILGQKVEFLVSFYNNEISEKSEIFDDQFSVERPDGSNFTLKIRSTKLEDSAMYFCASRRQGVIIQPQHFGDGTRLSIL.

The chain joins TRBV9 to TRBJ1-2, with 12 bases that match TRBD1. The CDR3 length is 17 residues. The V gene end was trimmed by 4 bases and the J gene end by 4 bases; junction bases not matched to a gene: 11. Germline V gives CDR1 SGDLS, CDR2 YYNGEE. As DNA, the CDR3 is TGTGCCAGCAGCCCCTCCGGGACAGGGGGCAACCTCTATGGCTACACCTTC. This sequence encodes CASSPSGTGGNLYGYTF.

The V call is TRBV6-2 or TRBV6-3, the J call TRBJ2-5; D is undetermined. Between the trimmed V and J ends, which lost 6 bases and 5 bases, there was a span of 19 bases. The germline V gene has CDR1 MNHEY and CDR2 SVGEGT. There are 15 residues in the CDR3. The CDR3 is CASSNHRVLGETQYF. For the CDR3, the DNA is TGTGCCAGCAGCAACCACCGGGTTCTCGGCGAGACCCAGTACTTC.